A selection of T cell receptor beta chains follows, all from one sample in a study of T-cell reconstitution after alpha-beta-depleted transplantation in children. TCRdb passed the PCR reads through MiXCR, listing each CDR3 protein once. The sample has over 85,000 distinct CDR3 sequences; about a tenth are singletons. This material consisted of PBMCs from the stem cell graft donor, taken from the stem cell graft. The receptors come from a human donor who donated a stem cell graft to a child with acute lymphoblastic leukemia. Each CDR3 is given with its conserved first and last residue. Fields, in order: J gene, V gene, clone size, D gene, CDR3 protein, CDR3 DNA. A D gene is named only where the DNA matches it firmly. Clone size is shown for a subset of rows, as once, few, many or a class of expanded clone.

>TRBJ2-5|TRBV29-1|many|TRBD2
CSVTGTSGRETQYF
TGCAGCGTAACCGGGACTAGCGGGAGGGAGACCCAGTACTTC
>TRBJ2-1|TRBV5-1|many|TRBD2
CASSYLAGSDNEQFF
TGCGCCAGCAGCTATCTAGCGGGTTCAGACAATGAGCAGTTCTTC
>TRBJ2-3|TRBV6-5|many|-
CASSYNGATDTQYF
TGTGCCAGCAGTTATAACGGGGCGACAGATACGCAGTATTTT
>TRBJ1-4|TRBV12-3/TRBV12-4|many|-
CASSQGQGRGTNEKLFF
TGTGCCAGCAGCCAGGGTCAGGGACGGGGGACTAATGAAAAACTGTTTTTT
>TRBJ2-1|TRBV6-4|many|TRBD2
CASSDSRRGSYNEQFF
TGTGCCAGCAGTGACTCGAGGCGGGGGTCCTACAATGAGCAGTTCTTC
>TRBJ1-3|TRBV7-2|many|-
CASSPIPGNTIYF
TGTGCCAGCAGCCCCATCCCCGGAAACACCATATATTTT
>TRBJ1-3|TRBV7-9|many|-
CASSYGLQGVGNTIYF
TGTGCCAGCAGCTACGGATTACAGGGTGTTGGAAACACCATATATTTT
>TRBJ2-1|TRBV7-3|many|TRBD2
CASSLVGTSGPLEQFF
TGTGCCAGCAGCTTAGTGGGGACTAGCGGGCCCCTGGAGCAGTTCTTC
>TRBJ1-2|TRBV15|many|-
CATSRESFNYGYTF
TGTGCCACCAGCAGGGAATCATTCAACTATGGCTACACCTTC
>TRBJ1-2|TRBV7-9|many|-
CASSSDAAGYTF
TGTGCCAGCAGCTCGGACGCAGCGGGCTACACCTTC
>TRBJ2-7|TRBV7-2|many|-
CASSLGDGGTYEQYF
TGTGCCAGCAGCTTGGGTGACGGGGGAACCTACGAGCAGTACTTC
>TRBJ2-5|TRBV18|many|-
CASSPGVQETQYF
TGTGCCAGCTCACCGGGGGTCCAAGAGACCCAGTACTTC
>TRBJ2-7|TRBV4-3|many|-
CASSQGTHYEQYF
TGCGCCAGCAGCCAAGGGACACACTACGAGCAGTACTTC
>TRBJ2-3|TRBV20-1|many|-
CSARGLLYTDTQYF
TGCAGTGCTAGAGGGTTGCTCTACACAGATACGCAGTATTTT
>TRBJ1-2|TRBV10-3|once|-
CAISENRRGGYGYTF
TGTGCCATCAGTGAAAACAGAAGGGGAGGCTATGGCTACACCTTC
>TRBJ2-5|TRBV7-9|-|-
CASNHQGYQETQYF
TGTGCCAGCAACCACCAGGGGTACCAAGAGACCCAGTACTTC
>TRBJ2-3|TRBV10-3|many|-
CAIITQYF
TGTGCCATCATTACGCAGTATTTT
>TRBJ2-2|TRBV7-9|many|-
CASSFREGLTTGELFF
TGTGCCAGCAGCTTCCGTGAAGGGCTAACCACCGGGGAGCTGTTTTTT
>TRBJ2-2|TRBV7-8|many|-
CASSLSYTGELFF
TGTGCCAGCAGCTTATCTTACACCGGGGAGCTGTTTTTT
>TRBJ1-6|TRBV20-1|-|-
CSDGPSPLHF
TGCAGTGACGGGCCCTCACCCCTCCACTTT
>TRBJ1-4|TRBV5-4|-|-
CASSSPGVGSNEKLFF
TGTGCCAGCAGCAGCCCCGGCGTTGGCTCTAATGAAAAACTGTTTTTT
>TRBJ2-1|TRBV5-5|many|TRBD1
CASSFAGGLVLYDEQFF
TGTGCCAGCAGCTTTGCAGGGGGCCTGGTCCTTTACGATGAGCAGTTCTTC
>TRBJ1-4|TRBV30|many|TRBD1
CACQGVGEKLFF
TGTGCCTGTCAGGGGGTCGGGGAAAAACTGTTTTTT
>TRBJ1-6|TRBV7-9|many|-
CASSLGAGAGSPLHF
TGTGCCAGCAGCTTAGGTGCGGGGGCGGGTTCACCCCTCCACTTT
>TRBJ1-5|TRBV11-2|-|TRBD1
CASSSGTGRLQPQHF
TGTGCCAGCAGCTCCGGGACAGGGCGACTTCAGCCCCAGCATTTT
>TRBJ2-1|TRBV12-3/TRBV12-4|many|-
CASSRRQGASSGRVQFF
TGTGCCAGCAGCCGACGACAGGGGGCGTCTAGCGGGAGAGTGCAGTTCTTC
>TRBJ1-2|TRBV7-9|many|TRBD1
CASSTGQNLYGYTF
TGTGCCAGCAGTACGGGACAGAACCTCTATGGCTACACCTTC
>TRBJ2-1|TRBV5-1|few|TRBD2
CASSLSGGGRNEQFF
TGCGCCAGCAGCCTCTCGGGGGGGGGCCGAAATGAGCAGTTCTTC
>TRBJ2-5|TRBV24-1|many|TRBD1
CATSDPGLQGTQETQYF
TGTGCCACCAGTGACCCTGGGTTACAGGGGACCCAAGAGACCCAGTACTTC
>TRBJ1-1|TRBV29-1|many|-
CSVGRGQGNTEAFF
TGCAGCGTTGGCCGAGGGCAGGGTAACACTGAAGCTTTCTTT
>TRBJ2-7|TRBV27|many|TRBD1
CASSRRDRGMYEQYF
TGTGCCAGCAGTCGCCGGGACAGGGGTATGTACGAGCAGTACTTC
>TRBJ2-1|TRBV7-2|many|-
CASSLSAGTFYNEQFF
TGTGCCAGCAGTCTATCAGCGGGCACCTTCTACAATGAGCAGTTCTTC
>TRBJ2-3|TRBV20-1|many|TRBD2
CSASLFGTSGRGNADTQYF
TGCAGTGCTAGCCTGTTCGGGACTAGCGGGAGGGGGAATGCAGATACGCAGTATTTT
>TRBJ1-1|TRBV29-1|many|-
CSVVQPVAFF
TGCAGCGTTGTCCAACCGGTAGCTTTCTTT
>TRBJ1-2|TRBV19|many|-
CASSDPGPGGYTF
TGTGCCAGTAGTGATCCGGGGCCCGGGGGCTACACCTTC
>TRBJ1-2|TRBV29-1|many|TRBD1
CSVLGTGGGGYTF
TGCAGCGTTCTCGGGACAGGGGGGGGAGGCTACACCTTC
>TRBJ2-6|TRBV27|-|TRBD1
CAGSPGQGPLSGANVLTF
TGTGCCGGCAGTCCGGGACAGGGTCCCCTCTCTGGGGCCAACGTCCTGACTTTC
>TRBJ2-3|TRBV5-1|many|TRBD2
CASSSGTSGGLSTDTQYF
TGCGCCAGCAGCTCGGGGACTAGCGGGGGGCTAAGCACAGATACGCAGTATTTT
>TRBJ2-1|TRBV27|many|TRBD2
CASRLYPRLAGSWHEQFF
TGTGCCAGCAGGCTCTACCCCCGACTAGCGGGGAGCTGGCATGAGCAGTTCTTC
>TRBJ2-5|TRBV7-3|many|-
CASSLIGEAGRETQYF
TGTGCCAGCAGCTTAATAGGGGAGGCGGGACGGGAGACCCAGTACTTC
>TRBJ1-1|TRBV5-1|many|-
CASKGVSSVTEAFF
TGCGCCAGCAAAGGCGTCTCGTCTGTCACTGAAGCTTTCTTT
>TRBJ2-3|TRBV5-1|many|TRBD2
CASSLRTSGGVTQYF
TGCGCCAGCAGCCTCCGGACTAGCGGGGGGGTCACGCAGTATTTT
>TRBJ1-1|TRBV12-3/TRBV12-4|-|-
CASSFAGTGRNTEAFF
TGTGCCAGCAGTTTTGCCGGGACGGGGCGGAACACTGAAGCTTTCTTT
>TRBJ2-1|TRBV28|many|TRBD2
CASSPLSGSRLPPGNEQFF
TGTGCCAGCAGTCCACTTAGCGGGAGTCGACTTCCCCCGGGGAATGAGCAGTTCTTC